This T cell receptor beta chain was identified in a study of identical twins. Healthy Caucasian donors formed the entire cohort. TCRdb analysed the 5' RACE reads with MiXCR anew, one entry per CDR3 protein. The table shows about 530,000 distinct CDR3 sequences, with 20% to 25% occurring only once. These data were also filed under a second study, of yellow fever vaccine responses in identical twins.

The sample comprised CD4+ T cells sorted from blood. This TCR came from a woman under 30 in good health.

CDR3 amino acids: CASSYSRQFNQPQHF. DNA of the CDR3: TGTGCCAGCAGTTACAGTCGGCAATTCAATCAGCCCCAGCATTTT. The chain has TRBV6-5 and TRBJ1-5; D gene ambiguous. The length of the CDR3 is 15 residues. Between the trimmed V and J ends, which lost 2 bases and 3 bases, there was a span of 11 bases. From germline, CDR1 is MNHEY and CDR2 SVGAGI.